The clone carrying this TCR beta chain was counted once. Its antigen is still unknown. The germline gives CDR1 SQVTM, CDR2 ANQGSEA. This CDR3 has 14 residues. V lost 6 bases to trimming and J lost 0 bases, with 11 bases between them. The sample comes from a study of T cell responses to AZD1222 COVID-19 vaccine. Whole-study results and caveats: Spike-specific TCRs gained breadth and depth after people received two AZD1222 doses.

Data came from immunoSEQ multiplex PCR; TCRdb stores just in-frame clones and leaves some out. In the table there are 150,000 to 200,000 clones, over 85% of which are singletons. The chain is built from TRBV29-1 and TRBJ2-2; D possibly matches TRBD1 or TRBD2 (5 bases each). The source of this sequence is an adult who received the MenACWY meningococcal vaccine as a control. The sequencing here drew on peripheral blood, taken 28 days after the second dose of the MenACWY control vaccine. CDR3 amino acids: CSVGEKANTGELFF. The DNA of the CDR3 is TGCAGCGTGGGGGAAAAAGCGAACACCGGGGAGCTGTTTTTT.